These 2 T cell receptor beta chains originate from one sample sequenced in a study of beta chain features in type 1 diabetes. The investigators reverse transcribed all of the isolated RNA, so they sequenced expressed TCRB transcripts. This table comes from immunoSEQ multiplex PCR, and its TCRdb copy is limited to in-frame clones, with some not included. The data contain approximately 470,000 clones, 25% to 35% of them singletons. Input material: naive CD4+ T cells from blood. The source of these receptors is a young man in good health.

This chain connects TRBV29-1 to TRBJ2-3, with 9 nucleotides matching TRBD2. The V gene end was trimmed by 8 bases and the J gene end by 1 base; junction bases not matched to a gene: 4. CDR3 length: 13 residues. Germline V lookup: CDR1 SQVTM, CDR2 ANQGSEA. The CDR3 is CSIWTSGTDTQYF. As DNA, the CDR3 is TGCAGCATTTGGACTAGCGGCACAGATACGCAGTATTTT.

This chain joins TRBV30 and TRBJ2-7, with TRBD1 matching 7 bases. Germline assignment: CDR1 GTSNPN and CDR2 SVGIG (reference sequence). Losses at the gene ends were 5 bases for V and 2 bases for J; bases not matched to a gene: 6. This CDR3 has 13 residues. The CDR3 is CAWGTVNPYEQYF. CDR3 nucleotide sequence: TGTGCCTGGGGGACAGTAAACCCCTACGAGCAGTACTTC. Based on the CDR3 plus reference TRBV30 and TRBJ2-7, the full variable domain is SQTIHQWPATLVQPVGSPLSLECTVEGTSNPNLYWYRQAAGRGLQLLFYSVGIGQISSEVPQNLSASRPQDRQFILSSKKLLLSDSGFYLCAWGTVNPYEQYFGPGTRLTVT.